The next 3 T cell receptor beta chains were all read from a single sample in a study of breast tumors, draining lymph nodes, adjacent tissues. Axillary draining lymph nodes of breast cancer patients supplied the node samples. TCRdb re-called the multiplex PCR reads with MiXCR, one entry per CDR3 protein. The data show fewer than 200,000 distinct CDR3 sequences, with 30% to 35% seen just once and over 3.5% held by the top ten. Sequencing was carried out using axillary lymph node tissue. Receptors were obtained from a female donor with breast cancer. Some clones in this sample may be carry-over from other donors' samples.

Notes on this clonotype: A much larger clone is a single base away; this may be a read error. The CDR3 DNA reads TGCAGTGCTAGAGACCGCGCGCAACCTACCGGGAGGACCTACGAGCAGTACTTC. Protein product: CSARDRAQPTGRTYEQYF. This sequence joins TRBV20-1 and TRBJ2-7; 7 bases map to TRBD2. Trimming cost V 0 bases and J 2 bases; bases outside gene matches: 16. The CDR3 is 18 amino acids. Germline loops: CDR1 DFQATT, CDR2 SNEGSKA (reference sequence).

This clonotype was counted ten times or more. The genes are TRBV2 and TRBJ2-7, with 10 bases fitting TRBD2. The J segment lost 0 bases and the V segment lost 6 bases, leaving 5 bases of the junction unmatched. Germline V gene sequence: CDR1 SNHLY, CDR2 FYNNEI. The CDR3 spans 15 residues. Here the CDR3 reads CASRVAGGSSYEQYF. DNA of the CDR3: TGTGCCAGCAGGGTAGCGGGAGGAAGCTCCTACGAGCAGTACTTC.

The chain is built from TRBV6-2 or TRBV6-3 and TRBJ2-4, with 7 bases lining up with TRBD1. The germline CDR1 and CDR2 sequences are MNHEY and SVGEGT. Unmatched junction bases numbered 8, after V lost 0 bases and J lost 0 bases. The CDR3 consists of 18 residues. The CDR3 DNA sequence: TGTGCCAGCAGTTACTCATACAGGGGAGAGCTAGCCAAAAACATTCAGTACTTC. It is translated as CASSYSYRGELAKNIQYF.